The clone carrying this TCR beta chain was picked up a small number of times. The data originate from a study of T-cell memory formation after mild COVID-19. TCRdb reprocessed the 5' RACE reads with MiXCR, giving one entry per CDR3 protein. The sample holds roughly 400,000 distinct CDR3 sequences, 24% seen once. The CDR3 has 15 amino acids. The V end was cut by 5 bases, the J end by 0 bases, with 11 bases between. The rearrangement joins TRBV12-3 or TRBV12-4 to TRBJ2-1; D perhaps matches TRBD2 (6 bases). This clonotype was sampled from an adult woman who had mild COVID-19 (a few samples of this study predate the infection). Cell type and time point are not known. The sequenced sample consisted of PBMCs or a T cell subset sorted from them (not recorded which). CDR3 nucleotides: TGTGCCAGCAGTCGGGGACTGAGCTCCTACAATGAGCAGTTCTTC. It translates to CASSRGLSSYNEQFF.